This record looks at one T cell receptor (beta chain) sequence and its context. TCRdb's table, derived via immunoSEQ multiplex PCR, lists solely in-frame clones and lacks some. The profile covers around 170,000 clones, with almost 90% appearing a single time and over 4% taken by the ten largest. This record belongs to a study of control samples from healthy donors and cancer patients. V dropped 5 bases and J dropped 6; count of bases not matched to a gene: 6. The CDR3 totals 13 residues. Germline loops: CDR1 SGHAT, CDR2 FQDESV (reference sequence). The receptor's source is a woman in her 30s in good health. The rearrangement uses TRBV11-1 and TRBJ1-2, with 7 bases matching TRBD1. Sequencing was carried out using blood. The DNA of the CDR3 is TGTGCCAGCAGCCACCCCGGGACAGATGGCTACACCTTC. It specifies CASSHPGTDGYTF. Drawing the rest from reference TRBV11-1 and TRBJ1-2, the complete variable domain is EAEVAQSPRYKITEKSQAVAFWCDPISGHATLYWYRQILGQGPELLVQFQDESVVDDSQLPKDRFSAERLKGVDSTLKIQPAELGDSAMYLCASSHPGTDGYTFGSGTRLTVV.